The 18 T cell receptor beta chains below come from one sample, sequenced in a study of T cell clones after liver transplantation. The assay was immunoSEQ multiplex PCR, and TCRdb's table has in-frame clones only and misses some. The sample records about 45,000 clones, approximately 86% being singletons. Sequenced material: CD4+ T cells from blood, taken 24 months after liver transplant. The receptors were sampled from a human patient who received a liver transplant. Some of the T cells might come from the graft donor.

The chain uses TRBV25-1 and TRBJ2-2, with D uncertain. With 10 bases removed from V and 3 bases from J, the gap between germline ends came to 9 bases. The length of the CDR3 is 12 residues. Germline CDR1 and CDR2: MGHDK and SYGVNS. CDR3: CATQTHTGELFF. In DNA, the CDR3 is TGTGCCACCCAGACACACACCGGGGAGCTGTTTTTT. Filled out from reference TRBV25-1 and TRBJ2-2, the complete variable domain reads EADIYQTPRYLVIGTGKKITLECSQTMGHDKMYWYQQDPGMELHLIHYSYGVNSTEKGDLSSESTVSRIRTEHFPLTLESARPSHTSQYLCATQTHTGELFFGEGSRLTVL.

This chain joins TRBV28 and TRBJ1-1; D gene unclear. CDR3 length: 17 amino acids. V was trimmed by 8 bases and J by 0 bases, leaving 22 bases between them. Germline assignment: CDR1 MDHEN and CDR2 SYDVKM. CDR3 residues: CASRLGRALPLNTEAFF. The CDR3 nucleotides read TGTGCCAGCCGACTAGGACGGGCCCTTCCGTTGAACACTGAAGCTTTCTTT.

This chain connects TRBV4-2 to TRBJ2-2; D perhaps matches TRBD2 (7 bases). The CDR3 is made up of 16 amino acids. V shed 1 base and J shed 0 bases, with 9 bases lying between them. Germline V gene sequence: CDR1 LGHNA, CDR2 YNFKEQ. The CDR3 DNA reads TGTGCCAGCAGCCAAGCGGGGGGCCCGAACACCGGGGAGCTGTTTTTT. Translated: CASSQAGGPNTGELFF.

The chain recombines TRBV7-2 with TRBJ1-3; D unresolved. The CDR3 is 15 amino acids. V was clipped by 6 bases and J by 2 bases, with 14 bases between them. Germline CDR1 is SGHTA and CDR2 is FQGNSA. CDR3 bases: TGTGCCAGCAGTCCCGACGCTCACCCTGGAAACACCATATATTTT. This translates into CASSPDAHPGNTIYF.

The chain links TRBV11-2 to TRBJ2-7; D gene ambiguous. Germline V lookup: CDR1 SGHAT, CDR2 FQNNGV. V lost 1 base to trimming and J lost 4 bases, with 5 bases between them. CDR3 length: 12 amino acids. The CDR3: CASSLVGYEQYF. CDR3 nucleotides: TGTGCCAGCAGCTTAGTCGGGTACGAGCAGTACTTC.

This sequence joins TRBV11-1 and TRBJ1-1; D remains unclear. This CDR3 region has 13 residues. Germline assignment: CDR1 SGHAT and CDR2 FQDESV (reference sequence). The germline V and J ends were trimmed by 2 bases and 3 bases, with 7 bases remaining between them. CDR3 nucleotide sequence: TGTGCCAGCAGCTTACGGAGGTACACTGAAGCTTTCTTT. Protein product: CASSLRRYTEAFF.

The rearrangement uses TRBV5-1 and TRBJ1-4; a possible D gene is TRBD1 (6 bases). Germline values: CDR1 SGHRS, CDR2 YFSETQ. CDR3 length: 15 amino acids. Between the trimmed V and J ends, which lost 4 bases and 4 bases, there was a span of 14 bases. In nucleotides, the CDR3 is TGCGCCAGCAGCCTGGGAGACAGGATTAATGAAAAACTGTTTTTT. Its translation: CASSLGDRINEKLFF. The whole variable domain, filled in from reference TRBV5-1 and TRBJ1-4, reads KAGVTQTPRYLIKTRGQQVTLSCSPISGHRSVSWYQQTPGQGLQFLFEYFSETQRNKGNFPGRFSGRQFSNSRSEMNVSTLELGDSALYLCASSLGDRINEKLFFGSGTQLSVL.

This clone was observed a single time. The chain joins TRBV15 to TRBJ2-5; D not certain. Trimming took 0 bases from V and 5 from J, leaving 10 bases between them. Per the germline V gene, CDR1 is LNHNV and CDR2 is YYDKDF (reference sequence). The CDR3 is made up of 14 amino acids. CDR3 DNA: TGTGCCACCAGCAGAGATAGAGGACGGGAGACCCAGTACTTC. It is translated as CATSRDRGRETQYF.

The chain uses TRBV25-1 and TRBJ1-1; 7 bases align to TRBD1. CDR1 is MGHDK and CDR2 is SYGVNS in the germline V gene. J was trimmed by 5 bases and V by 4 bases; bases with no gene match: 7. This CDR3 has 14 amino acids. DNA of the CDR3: TGTGCCAGCAGTGTTTACAGGGGAGGTACTGAAGCTTTCTTT. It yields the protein CASSVYRGGTEAFF.

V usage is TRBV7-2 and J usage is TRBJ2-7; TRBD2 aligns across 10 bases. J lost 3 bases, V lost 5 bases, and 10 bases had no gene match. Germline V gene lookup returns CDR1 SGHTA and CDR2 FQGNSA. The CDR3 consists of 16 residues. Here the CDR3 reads CASSRSGLAGVYEQYF. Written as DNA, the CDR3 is TGTGCCAGCAGCCGTTCAGGGCTAGCGGGAGTCTACGAGCAGTACTTC.

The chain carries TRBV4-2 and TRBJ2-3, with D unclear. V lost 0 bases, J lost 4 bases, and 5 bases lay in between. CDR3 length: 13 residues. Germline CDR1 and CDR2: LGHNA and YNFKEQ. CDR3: CASSQDQSDTQYF. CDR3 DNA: TGTGCCAGCAGCCAAGATCAATCAGATACGCAGTATTTT.

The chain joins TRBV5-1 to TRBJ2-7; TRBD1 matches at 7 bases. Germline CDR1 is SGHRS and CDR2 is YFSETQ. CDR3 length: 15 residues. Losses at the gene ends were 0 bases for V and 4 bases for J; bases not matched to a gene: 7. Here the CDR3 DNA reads TGCGCCAGCAGCTTGGAACCGGGACAGAAGTACGAGCAGTACTTC. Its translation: CASSLEPGQKYEQYF.

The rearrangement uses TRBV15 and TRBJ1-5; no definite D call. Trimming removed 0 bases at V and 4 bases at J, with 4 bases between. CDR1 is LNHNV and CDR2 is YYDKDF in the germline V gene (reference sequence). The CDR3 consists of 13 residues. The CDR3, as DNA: TGTGCCACCAGCAGAGATTTGAATCAGCCCCAGCATTTT. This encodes CATSRDLNQPQHF.

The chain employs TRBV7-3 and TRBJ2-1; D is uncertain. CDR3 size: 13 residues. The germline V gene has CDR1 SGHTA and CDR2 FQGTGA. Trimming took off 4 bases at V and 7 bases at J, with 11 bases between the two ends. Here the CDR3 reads CASSSDPLNEQFF. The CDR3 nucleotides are TGTGCCAGCAGCTCCGACCCGTTGAATGAGCAGTTCTTC.

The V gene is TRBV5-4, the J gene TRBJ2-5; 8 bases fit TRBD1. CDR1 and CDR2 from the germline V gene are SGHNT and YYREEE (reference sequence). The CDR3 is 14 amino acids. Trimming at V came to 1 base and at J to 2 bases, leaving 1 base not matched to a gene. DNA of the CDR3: TGTGCCAGCAGCTTGAACAGGGGGCAAGAGACCCAGTACTTC. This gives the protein CASSLNRGQETQYF.

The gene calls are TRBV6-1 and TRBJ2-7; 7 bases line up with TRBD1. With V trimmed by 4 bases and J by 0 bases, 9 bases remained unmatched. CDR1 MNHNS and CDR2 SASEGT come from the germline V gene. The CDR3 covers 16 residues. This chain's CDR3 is CASSAYPGTVSYEQYF. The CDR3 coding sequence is TGTGCCAGCAGTGCATACCCCGGGACAGTCTCCTACGAGCAGTACTTC.

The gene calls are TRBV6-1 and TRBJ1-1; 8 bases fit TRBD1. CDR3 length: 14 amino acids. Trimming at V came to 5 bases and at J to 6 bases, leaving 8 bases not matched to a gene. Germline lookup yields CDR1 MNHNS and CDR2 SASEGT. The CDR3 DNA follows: TGTGCCAGCAGTCCCAGGGGGCGGGGGGCTGAAGCTTTCTTT. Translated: CASSPRGRGAEAFF.

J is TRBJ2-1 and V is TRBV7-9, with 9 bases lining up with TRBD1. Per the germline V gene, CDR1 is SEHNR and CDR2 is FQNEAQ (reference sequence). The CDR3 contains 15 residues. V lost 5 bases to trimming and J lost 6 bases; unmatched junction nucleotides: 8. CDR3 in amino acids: CASSPGTGLSNEQFF. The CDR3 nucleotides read TGTGCCAGCAGCCCAGGGACAGGGCTTAGCAATGAGCAGTTCTTC.